These T cell receptor beta chains were read from a single sample in a study of tumor-infiltrating lymphocytes in primary liver carcinoma. TCRdb passed the multiplex PCR reads through MiXCR, listing each CDR3 protein once. Of over 250,000 distinct CDR3 sequences in the sample, around three fifths were seen once. The material sequenced was peripheral blood. These receptors were taken from a woman under 40 with primary liver carcinoma and hepatitis B virus infection. The CDR3 runs from the conserved cysteine through the conserved F or W.

V	J	CDR3
TRBV12-3/TRBV12-4	TRBJ1-1	CASSLGGGPNTEAFF
TRBV7-9	TRBJ1-2	CASSLKLSDPNYGYTF
TRBV6-6	TRBJ1-3	CASSYSTGGGNTIYF
TRBV11-3	TRBJ2-3	CASSLELSTRRLKIDTQYF
TRBV29-1	TRBJ1-1	CSAGSGGGGSTEAFF
TRBV12-3/TRBV12-4	TRBJ1-4	CASSPGQGGEKLFF
TRBV14	TRBJ1-5	CANSQGMDQPQHF
TRBV7-9	TRBJ2-5	CACSLSPSGPSQYF
TRBV4-3	TRBJ2-3	CASCQEGRRGFTDTQYF
TRBV6-1	TRBJ2-5	CASTKAFQETQYF
TRBV5-4	TRBJ2-1	CASNLLDEQFF
TRBV4-2	TRBJ1-6	CASSREAGDNSPLHF
TRBV29-1	TRBJ2-6	CSAAGDAGANLLAF
TRBV5-5	TRBJ2-7	CASRAPTGLTYEWYF
TRBV12-3/TRBV12-4	TRBJ2-1	CASSIVDVSEGFF
TRBV6-5	TRBJ2-7	CASSYSRDRFYEQYF
TRBV2	TRBJ2-7	CAGLVSSYEQYF
TRBV6-6	TRBJ1-2	CASSYFDRDSGHTF
TRBV28	TRBJ1-1	CASGLARAEEAFF
TRBV6-2/TRBV6-3	TRBJ1-2	CASSSARNGYTF
TRBV4-2	TRBJ2-7	CASSQATLDPRDQYF